A single sample gave rise to the 10 T cell receptor beta chains below, sequenced in a study of blood T cell repertoires in COVID-19. Method: immunoSEQ multiplex PCR; TCRdb's copy keeps in-frame clones and lacks some. The sample contains roughly 300,000 clones, approximately 90% of which appear only once. The source material was PBMCs or T cells enriched from blood (not recorded which). The receptors come from a woman between 35 and 50 years old with acute COVID-19.

This chain joins TRBV9 and TRBJ2-7; weak D call: TRBD2 (6 bases). Germline loops: CDR1 SGDLS, CDR2 YYNGEE. Between the trimmed V and J ends, which lost 0 bases and 9 bases, there was a span of 19 bases. CDR3 size: 15 residues. Written as DNA, the CDR3 is TGTGCCAGCAGCGTAGCTGAGACGGGAGTGTCTGCGCAGTACTTC. Encoded protein: CASSVAETGVSAQYF.

The V and J genes are TRBV5-5 and TRBJ2-2; D gene uncertain. The CDR3 spans 15 residues. V lost 0 bases and J 4 bases, leaving 10 bases between the germline ends. Germline V gene lookup returns CDR1 SGHKS and CDR2 YYEKEE (reference sequence). The chain's CDR3 is CASSLAETTTGELFF. The CDR3, as DNA: TGTGCCAGCAGCTTGGCTGAGACAACCACCGGGGAGCTGTTTTTT.

The chain joins TRBV7-2 to TRBJ2-1, with D possibly TRBD1 on 5 matching bases. The germline V and J ends were trimmed by 5 bases and 1 base, with 9 bases remaining between them. Looked up from germline, CDR1 is SGHTA and CDR2 is FQGNSA. This CDR3 is built from 14 residues. CDR3 amino acids: CASSPPGSYNEQFF. CDR3 nucleotide sequence: TGTGCCAGCAGCCCCCCAGGGTCCTACAATGAGCAGTTCTTC.

This sequence joins TRBV6-1 and TRBJ1-3; D is ambiguous. CDR1 is MNHNS and CDR2 is SASEGT in the germline V gene. V shed 2 bases and J shed 0 bases, with 14 bases lying between them. This CDR3 comprises 17 residues. CDR3 amino acids: CASSEFGGMSSGNTIYF. Written as DNA, the CDR3 is TGTGCCAGCAGTGAATTCGGCGGAATGAGCTCTGGAAACACCATATATTTT.

The V call is TRBV18, the J call TRBJ2-1, with 8 bases lining up with TRBD1. The CDR3 has 15 amino acids. Germline V gene sequence: CDR1 KGHSH, CDR2 LQKENI. V was pared by 4 bases and J by 1 base, with 3 bases of the junction left unmatched. The CDR3 DNA is TGTGCCAGCTCACTAGGGACAGGTTCCTACAATGAGCAGTTCTTC. It translates to CASSLGTGSYNEQFF.

The chain employs TRBV5-6 and TRBJ1-2, with 8 bases identical to TRBD1. J gave up 5 bases and V 6 bases, and 9 bases lay outside the gene matches. CDR3 length: 14 amino acids. CDR1 is SGHDT and CDR2 is YYEEEE in the germline V gene. This CDR3 reads CASTQDRGGYGYTF. CDR3 nucleotides: TGTGCCAGCACCCAAGACAGGGGCGGATATGGCTACACCTTC.

This clone came up once. The V and J genes are TRBV23-1 and TRBJ2-7; D might be TRBD2 (6 bases). TRBV23-1 is filed as an ORF, its function uncertain. CDR3 size: 14 residues. Deletions cut 6 bases from V and 6 bases from J, with 18 bases between. CDR3 in amino acids: CASRLRDSPLEQYF. The CDR3 DNA reads as TGCGCCAGCAGGCTTCGGGACTCCCCCCTCGAGCAGTACTTC.

The chain links TRBV4-1 to TRBJ1-4, with 10 bases fitting TRBD1. In germline, CDR1 is MGHRA, CDR2 YSYEKL. The CDR3 spans 16 residues. The V segment lost 4 bases and the J segment 5 bases; nucleotides outside the gene matches: 7. The DNA of the CDR3 is TGCGCCAGCAGCCGTGGACAGGGGGTGTTAAATGAAAAACTGTTTTTT. Its translation: CASSRGQGVLNEKLFF.

This chain joins TRBV18 and TRBJ2-2; D perhaps matches TRBD2 (5 bases). The CDR3 extends over 17 amino acids. The germline V gene has CDR1 KGHSH and CDR2 LQKENI. Trimming left V 3 bases short and J 4 bases short, with 18 bases between. CDR3 DNA sequence: TGTGCCAGCTCACCCTCATCGGGGAGTGTGAGCACCGGGGAGCTGTTTTTT. Residues: CASSPSSGSVSTGELFF.

The V call is TRBV9, the J call TRBJ1-2; weak D call: TRBD1 (6 bases). Trimming left V 3 bases short and J 5 bases short, with 17 bases between. The CDR3 is 15 amino acids. Germline V gene lookup returns CDR1 SGDLS and CDR2 YYNGEE. The CDR3 nucleotides read TGTGCCAGCAGCGCCAGGGGCGTCGGGGCTTATGGCTACACCTTC. As protein: CASSARGVGAYGYTF.